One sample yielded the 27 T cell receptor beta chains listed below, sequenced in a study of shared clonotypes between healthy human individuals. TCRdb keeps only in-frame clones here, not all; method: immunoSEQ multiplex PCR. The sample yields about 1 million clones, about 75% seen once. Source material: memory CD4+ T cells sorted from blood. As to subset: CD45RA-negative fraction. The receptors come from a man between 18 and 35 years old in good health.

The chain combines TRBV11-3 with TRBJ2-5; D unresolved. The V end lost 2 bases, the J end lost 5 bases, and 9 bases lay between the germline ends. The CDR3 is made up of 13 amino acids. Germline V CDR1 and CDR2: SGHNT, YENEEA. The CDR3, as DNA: TGTGCCAGCAGCTTAAGGGATAAGGAGACCCAGTACTTC. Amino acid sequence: CASSLRDKETQYF.

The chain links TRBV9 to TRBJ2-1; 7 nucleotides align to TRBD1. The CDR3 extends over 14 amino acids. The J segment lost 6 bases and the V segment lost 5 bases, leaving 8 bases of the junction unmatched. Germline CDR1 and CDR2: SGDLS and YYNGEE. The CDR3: CASRLQGGSNEQFF. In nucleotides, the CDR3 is TGTGCCAGCAGGTTACAAGGGGGCTCCAATGAGCAGTTCTTC.

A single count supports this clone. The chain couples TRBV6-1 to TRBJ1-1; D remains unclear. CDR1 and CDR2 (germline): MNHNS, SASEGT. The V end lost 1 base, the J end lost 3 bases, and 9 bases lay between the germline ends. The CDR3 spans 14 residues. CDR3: CASSEVNSYTEAFF. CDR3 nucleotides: TGTGCCAGCAGTGAAGTGAATAGTTACACTGAAGCTTTCTTT.

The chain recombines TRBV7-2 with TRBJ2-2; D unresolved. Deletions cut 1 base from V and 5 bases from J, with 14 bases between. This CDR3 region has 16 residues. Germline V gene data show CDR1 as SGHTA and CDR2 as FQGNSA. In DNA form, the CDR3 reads TGTGCCAGCAGCTTAGGGGCGACCCTAGGGACCGGGGAGCTGTTTTTT. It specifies CASSLGATLGTGELFF.

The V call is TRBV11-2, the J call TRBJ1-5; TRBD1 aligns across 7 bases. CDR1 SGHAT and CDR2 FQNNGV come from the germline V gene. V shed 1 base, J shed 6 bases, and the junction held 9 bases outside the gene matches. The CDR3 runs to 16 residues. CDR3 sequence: CASSLGPTGKGQPQHF. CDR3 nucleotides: TGTGCCAGCAGCTTAGGACCGACAGGGAAAGGTCAGCCCCAGCATTTT.

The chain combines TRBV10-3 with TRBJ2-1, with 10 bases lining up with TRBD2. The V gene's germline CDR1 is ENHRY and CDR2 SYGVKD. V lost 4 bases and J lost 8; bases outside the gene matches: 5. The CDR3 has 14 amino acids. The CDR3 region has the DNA TGTGCCATCAGTGGCGGACTAGCGGCAGATGAGCAGTTCTTC. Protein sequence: CAISGGLAADEQFF.

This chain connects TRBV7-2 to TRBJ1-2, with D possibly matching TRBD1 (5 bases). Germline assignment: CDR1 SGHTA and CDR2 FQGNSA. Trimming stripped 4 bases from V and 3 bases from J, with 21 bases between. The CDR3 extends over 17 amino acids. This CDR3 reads CASSSQKGPLLYYGYTF. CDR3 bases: TGTGCCAGCAGCTCACAAAAGGGACCGCTACTTTACTATGGCTACACCTTC.

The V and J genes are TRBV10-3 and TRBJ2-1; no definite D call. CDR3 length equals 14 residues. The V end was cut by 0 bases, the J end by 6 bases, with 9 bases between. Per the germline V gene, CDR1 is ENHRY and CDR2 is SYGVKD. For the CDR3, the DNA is TGTGCCATCAGTGAGTCGATCGACTTCAATGAGCAGTTCTTC. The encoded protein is CAISESIDFNEQFF.

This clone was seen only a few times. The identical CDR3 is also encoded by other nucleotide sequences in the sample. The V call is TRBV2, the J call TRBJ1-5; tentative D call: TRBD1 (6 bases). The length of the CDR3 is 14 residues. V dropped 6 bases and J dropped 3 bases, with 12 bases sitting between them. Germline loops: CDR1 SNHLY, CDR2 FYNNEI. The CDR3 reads CASRADRSNQPQHF. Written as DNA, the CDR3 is TGTGCCAGCAGGGCCGACAGGTCCAATCAGCCCCAGCATTTT.

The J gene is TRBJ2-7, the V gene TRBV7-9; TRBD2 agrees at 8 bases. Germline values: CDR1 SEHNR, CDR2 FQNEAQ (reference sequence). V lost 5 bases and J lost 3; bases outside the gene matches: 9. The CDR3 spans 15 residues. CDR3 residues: CASSQATGTSYEQYF. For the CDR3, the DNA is TGTGCCAGCAGCCAGGCTACCGGGACTAGCTACGAGCAGTACTTC.

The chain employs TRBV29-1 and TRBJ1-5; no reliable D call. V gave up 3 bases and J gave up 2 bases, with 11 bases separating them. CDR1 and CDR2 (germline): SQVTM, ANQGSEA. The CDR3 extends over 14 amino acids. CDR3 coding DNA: TGCAGCGTTGATTTCGGGGTGGGCAATCAGCCCCAGCATTTT. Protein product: CSVDFGVGNQPQHF.

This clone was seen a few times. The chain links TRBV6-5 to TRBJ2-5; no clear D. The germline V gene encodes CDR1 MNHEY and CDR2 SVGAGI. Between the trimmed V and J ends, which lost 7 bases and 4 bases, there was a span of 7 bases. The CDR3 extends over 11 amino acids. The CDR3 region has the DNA TGTGCCAGCAACTACGGAGAGACCCAGTACTTC. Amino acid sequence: CASNYGETQYF.

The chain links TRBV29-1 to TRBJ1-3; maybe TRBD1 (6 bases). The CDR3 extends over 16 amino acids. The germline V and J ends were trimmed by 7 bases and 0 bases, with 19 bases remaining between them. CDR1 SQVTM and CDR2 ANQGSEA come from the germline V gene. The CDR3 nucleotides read TGCAGCGCTCGCCAGGGGTCGTCCCCCTCTGGAAACACCATATATTTT. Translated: CSARQGSSPSGNTIYF.

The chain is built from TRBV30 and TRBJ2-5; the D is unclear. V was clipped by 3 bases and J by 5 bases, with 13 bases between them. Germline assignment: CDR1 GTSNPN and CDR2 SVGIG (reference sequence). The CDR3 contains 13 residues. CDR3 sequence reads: CAWRIAGRETQYF. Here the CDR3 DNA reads TGTGCCTGGAGAATCGCAGGACGTGAGACCCAGTACTTC.

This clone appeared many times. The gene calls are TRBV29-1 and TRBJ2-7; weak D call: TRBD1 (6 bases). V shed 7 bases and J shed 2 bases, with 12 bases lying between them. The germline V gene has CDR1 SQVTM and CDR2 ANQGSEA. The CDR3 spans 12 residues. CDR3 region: CSGGQSTYEQYF. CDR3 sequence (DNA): TGCAGCGGAGGACAGTCGACCTACGAGCAGTACTTC.

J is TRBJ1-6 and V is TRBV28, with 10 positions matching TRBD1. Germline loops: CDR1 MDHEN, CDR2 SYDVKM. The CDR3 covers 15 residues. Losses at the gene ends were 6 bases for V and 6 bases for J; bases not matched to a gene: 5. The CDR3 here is CASSEGTGVNSPLHF. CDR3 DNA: TGTGCCAGCAGCGAAGGGACAGGGGTTAATTCACCCCTCCACTTT.

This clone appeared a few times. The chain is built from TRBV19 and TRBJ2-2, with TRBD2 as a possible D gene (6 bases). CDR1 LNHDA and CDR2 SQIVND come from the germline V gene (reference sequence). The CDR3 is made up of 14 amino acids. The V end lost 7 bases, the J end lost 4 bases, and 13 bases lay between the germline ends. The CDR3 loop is CASKEAGRTGELFF. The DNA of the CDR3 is TGTGCCAGTAAGGAAGCGGGCCGCACCGGGGAGCTGTTTTTT. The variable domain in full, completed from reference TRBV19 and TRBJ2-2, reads DGGITQSPKYLFRKEGQNVTLSCEQNLNHDAMYWYRQDPGQGLRLIYYSQIVNDFQKGDIAEGYSVSREKKESFPLTVTSAQKNPTAFYLCASKEAGRTGELFFGEGSRLTVL.

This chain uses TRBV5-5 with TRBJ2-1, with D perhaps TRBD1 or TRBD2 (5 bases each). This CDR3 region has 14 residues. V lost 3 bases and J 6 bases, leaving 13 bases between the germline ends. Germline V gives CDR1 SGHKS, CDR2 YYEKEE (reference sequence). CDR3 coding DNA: TGTGCCAGCAGCTCCGTTGGGACGGGCAATGAGCAGTTCTTC. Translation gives CASSSVGTGNEQFF.

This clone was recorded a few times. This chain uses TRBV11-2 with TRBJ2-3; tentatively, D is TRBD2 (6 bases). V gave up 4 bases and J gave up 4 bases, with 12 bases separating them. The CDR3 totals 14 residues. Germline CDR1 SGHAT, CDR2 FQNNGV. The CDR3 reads CASSSWGEADTQYF. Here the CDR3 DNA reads TGTGCCAGCAGCTCTTGGGGGGAAGCAGATACGCAGTATTTT.

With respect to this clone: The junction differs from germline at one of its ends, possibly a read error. In nucleotides, the CDR3 is TGTGCCAGCAGTGAAGCCGGGAGGGCCGCTGGTCTTTTT. Protein: CASSEAGRAAGLF. V usage is TRBV6-1 and J usage is TRBJ1-4; no definite D call. CDR1 MNHNS and CDR2 SASEGT come from the germline V gene. This CDR3 region has 13 residues.

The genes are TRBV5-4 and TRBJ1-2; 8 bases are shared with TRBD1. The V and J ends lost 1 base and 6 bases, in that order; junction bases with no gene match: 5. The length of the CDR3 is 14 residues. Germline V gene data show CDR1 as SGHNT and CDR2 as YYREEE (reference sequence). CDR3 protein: CASSLQGAGDGYTF. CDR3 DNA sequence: TGTGCCAGCAGCTTGCAGGGGGCTGGGGATGGCTACACCTTC.

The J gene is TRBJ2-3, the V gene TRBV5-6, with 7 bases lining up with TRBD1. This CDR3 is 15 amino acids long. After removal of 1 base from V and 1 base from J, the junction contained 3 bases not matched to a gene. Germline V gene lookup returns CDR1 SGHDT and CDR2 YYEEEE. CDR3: CASSLFQGGTDTQYF. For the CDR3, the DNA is TGTGCCAGCAGCTTGTTCCAGGGGGGCACAGATACGCAGTATTTT.

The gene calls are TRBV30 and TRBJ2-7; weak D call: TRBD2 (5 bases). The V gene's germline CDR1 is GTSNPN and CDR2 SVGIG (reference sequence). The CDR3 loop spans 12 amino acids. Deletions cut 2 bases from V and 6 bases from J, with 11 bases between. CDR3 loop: CAWSRDGSEQYF. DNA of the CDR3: TGTGCCTGGAGTCGGGATGGGAGCGAGCAGTACTTC.

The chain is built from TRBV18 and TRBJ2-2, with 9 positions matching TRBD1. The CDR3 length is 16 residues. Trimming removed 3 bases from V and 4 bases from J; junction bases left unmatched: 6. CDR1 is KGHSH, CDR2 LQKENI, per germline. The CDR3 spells CASSPFGTGSTGELFF. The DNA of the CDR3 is TGTGCCAGCTCACCCTTCGGGACAGGGAGCACCGGGGAGCTGTTTTTT. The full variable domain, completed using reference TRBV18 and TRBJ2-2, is NAGVMQNPRHLVRRRGQEARLRCSPMKGHSHVYWYRQLPEEGLKFMVYLQKENIIDESGMPKERFSAEFPKEGPSILRIQQVVRGDSAAYFCASSPFGTGSTGELFFGEGSRLTVL.

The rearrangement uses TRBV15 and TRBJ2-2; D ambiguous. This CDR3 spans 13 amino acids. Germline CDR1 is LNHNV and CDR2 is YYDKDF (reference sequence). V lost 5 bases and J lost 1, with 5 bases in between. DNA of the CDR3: TGTGCCACCAGCGGTCGGAACACCGGGGAGCTGTTTTTT. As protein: CATSGRNTGELFF. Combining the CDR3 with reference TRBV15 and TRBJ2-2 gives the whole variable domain DAMVIQNPRYQVTQFGKPVTLSCSQTLNHNVMYWYQQKSSQAPKLLFHYYDKDFNNEADTPDNFQSRRPNTSFCFLDIRSPGLGDTAMYLCATSGRNTGELFFGEGSRLTVL.

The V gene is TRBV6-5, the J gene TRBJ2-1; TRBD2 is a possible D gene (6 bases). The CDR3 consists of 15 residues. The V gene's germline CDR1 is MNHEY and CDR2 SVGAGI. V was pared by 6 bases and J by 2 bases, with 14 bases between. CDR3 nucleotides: TGTGCCAGCAGACGAGGGAGGCAAACCTACAATGAGCAGTTCTTC. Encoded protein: CASRRGRQTYNEQFF.

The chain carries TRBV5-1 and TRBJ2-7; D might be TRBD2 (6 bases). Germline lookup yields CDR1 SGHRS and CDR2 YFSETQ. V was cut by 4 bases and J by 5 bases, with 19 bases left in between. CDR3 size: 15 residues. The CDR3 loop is CASSLSGGPPDEQYF. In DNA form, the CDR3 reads TGCGCCAGCAGCCTATCAGGAGGGCCGCCCGACGAGCAGTACTTC.